This TCR beta chain was observed in a study of cytomegalovirus exposure and HLA in healthy donors. Study-wide findings and caveats: A later analysis found that most CMV-associated TCR beta chains appeared HLA-restricted. It was reported in a later analysis that an Asian-associated ancestry cluster showed fewer N-insertions than the 666-donor mean. The listing of fewer than 200 TCR beta chains classed them as cytomegalovirus-associated.

V was shortened by 4 bases and J by 4 bases, with 11 bases between the two germline ends. CDR3 length: 14 amino acids. From germline, CDR1 is SGHDT and CDR2 YYEEEE. This clone came up a few times. As yet, its antigen is unknown. The PCR used 60 Vbeta and 13 Jbeta primers. Libraries were prepared by immunoSEQ multiplex PCR; TCRdb keeps only in-frame clonotypes and omits some of them. The top ten clones hold about 2.2% of a sample with roughly 100,000 clones, more than 70% of them seen once. This clonotype was sampled from a young man in good health and CMV-seronegative. V usage is TRBV5-6 and J usage is TRBJ2-2, with D possibly TRBD1 on 6 matching bases. Input material: PBMCs. The CDR3 protein is CASSAGQITGELFF. CDR3 DNA sequence: TGTGCCAGCAGCGCCGGACAGATCACCGGGGAGCTGTTTTTT.